Below are 3 T cell receptor beta chains sequenced from a single sample in a study of shared clonotypes between healthy human individuals. TCRdb keeps only in-frame clones here, not all; method: immunoSEQ multiplex PCR. The data hold 2 million to 3 million clones, with approximately 93% observed a single time. Specimen: naive CD4+ T cells from PBMCs. Subset indicated: CD45RA+ positively selected. The receptors shown here come from a man aged 18-30 years in good health. Some clones in this sample may be carry-over from other donors' samples.

This chain connects TRBV7-2 to TRBJ1-1; D possibly corresponds to TRBD1 (6 bases). CDR3 length: 13 residues. The V end lost 5 bases, the J end lost 7 bases, and 14 bases lay between the germline ends. CDR1 and CDR2 from the germline V gene are SGHTA and FQGNSA. The DNA of the CDR3 is TGTGCCAGCAGCCCACCCCGGACAGATGAAGCTTTCTTT. The encoded protein is CASSPPRTDEAFF.

The chain recombines TRBV5-4 with TRBJ2-5; either TRBD1 or TRBD2 may supply D (5 bases each). Germline CDR1 is SGHNT and CDR2 is YYREEE (reference sequence). V lost 4 bases and J lost 1, with 14 bases in between. The CDR3 contains 15 residues. The CDR3 DNA reads as TGTGCCAGCAGCCCGGGACGTTATTCCCAAGAGACCCAGTACTTC. It codes for CASSPGRYSQETQYF.

The CDR3 bases are TGTGCCAGCAGCCCCCATTCTAGTCGGACCCAGTACTTC. This codes for CASSPHSSRTQYF. The chain couples TRBV5-4 to TRBJ2-5, with D uncertain. The germline gives CDR1 SGHNT, CDR2 YYREEE (reference sequence). The CDR3 length is 13 residues. Trimming took off 4 bases at V and 7 bases at J, with 14 bases between the two ends.